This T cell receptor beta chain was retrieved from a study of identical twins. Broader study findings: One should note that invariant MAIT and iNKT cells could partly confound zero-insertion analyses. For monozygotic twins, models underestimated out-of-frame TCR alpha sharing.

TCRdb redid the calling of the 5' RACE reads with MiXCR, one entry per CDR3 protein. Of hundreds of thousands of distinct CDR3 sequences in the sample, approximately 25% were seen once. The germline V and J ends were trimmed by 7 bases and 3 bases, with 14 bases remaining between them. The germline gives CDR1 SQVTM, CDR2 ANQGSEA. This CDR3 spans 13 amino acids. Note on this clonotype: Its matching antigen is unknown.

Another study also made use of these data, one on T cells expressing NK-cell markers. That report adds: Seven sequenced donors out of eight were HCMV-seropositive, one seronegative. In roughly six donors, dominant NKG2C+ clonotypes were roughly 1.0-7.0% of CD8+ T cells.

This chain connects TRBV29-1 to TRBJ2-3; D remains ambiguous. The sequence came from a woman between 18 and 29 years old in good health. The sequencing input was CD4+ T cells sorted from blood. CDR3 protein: CSGRTSATDTQYF. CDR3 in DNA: TGCAGCGGACGGACGTCGGCTACAGATACGCAGTATTTT.